The next 9 T cell receptor beta chains were all read from a single sample in a study of beta chain features in type 1 diabetes. Isolated RNA was reverse transcribed in full, so expressed TCRB transcripts were sequenced. Clones were sequenced by immunoSEQ multiplex PCR, and TCRdb holds only the in-frame ones, with some missing. Seen here are about 360,000 clones, over 10% observed once, and the top ten hold roughly 0.017%. Specimen: naive CD4+ T cells from blood. The receptors originated from a man younger than 35 in good health.

The gene calls are TRBV30 and TRBJ1-1; maybe TRBD1 (5 bases). The germline gives CDR1 GTSNPN, CDR2 SVGIG (reference sequence). The CDR3 length is 14 residues. Trimming left V 1 base short and J 0 bases short, with 9 bases between. In nucleotides, the CDR3 is TGTGCCTGGAGTGCAGACAGATTGAACACTGAAGCTTTCTTT. Translated, it gives CAWSADRLNTEAFF.

The rearrangement joins TRBV30 to TRBJ1-1; 10 bases map to TRBD1. The CDR3 extends over 14 amino acids. The germline gives CDR1 GTSNPN, CDR2 SVGIG (reference sequence). V gave up 3 bases and J gave up 7 bases; unmatched junction bases: 8. The CDR3 region has the DNA TGTGCCTGGAGGGGGGACAGGGGAACCATTGAAGCTTTCTTT. Protein product: CAWRGDRGTIEAFF.

The count of this clone is one. This chain links TRBV28 with TRBJ2-7; a weak D match, TRBD1 (8 bases). Germline CDR1 is MDHEN and CDR2 is SYDVKM. The CDR3 runs 16 residues. Trimming cost V 8 bases and J 3 bases, with 23 bases left between them. CDR3 loop: CASSDPPGGGGYEQYF. In nucleotides, the CDR3 is TGTGCCAGCTCAGACCCCCCAGGGGGCGGGGGCTACGAGCAGTACTTC. Full variable domain (rest looked up from reference TRBV28 and TRBJ2-7): DVKVTQSSRYLVKRTGEKVFLECVQDMDHENMFWYRQDPGLGLRLIYFSYDVKMKEKGDIPEGYSVSREKKERFSLILESASTNQTSMYLCASSDPPGGGGYEQYFGPGTRLTVT.

This clone was picked up a small number of times. For the CDR3, the DNA is TGTGCCAGCAGCTTAAATTCAGGGGGCAATCAGCCCCAGCATTTT. Translated: CASSLNSGGNQPQHF. The chain is built from TRBV7-2 and TRBJ1-5; possible D gene TRBD1, 6 bases. This CDR3 region has 15 residues. Trimming stripped 2 bases from V and 2 bases from J, with 10 bases between. Germline values: CDR1 SGHTA, CDR2 FQGNSA.

The V gene is TRBV15, the J gene TRBJ1-2; D is possibly TRBD1 (6 bases). The V end was cut by 1 base, the J end by 8 bases, with 17 bases between. The CDR3 consists of 15 residues. The germline gives CDR1 LNHNV, CDR2 YYDKDF (reference sequence). DNA of the CDR3: TGTGCCACCAGCAGAGGCCTTTTCAGGGGCATCGGCTACACCTTC. The encoded protein is CATSRGLFRGIGYTF.

The rearrangement links TRBV11-1 to TRBJ2-1; 8 bases line up with TRBD1. The length of the CDR3 is 15 residues. Trimming removed 5 bases from V and 3 bases from J; junction bases left unmatched: 6. Germline lookup yields CDR1 SGHAT and CDR2 FQDESV (reference sequence). In nucleotides, the CDR3 is TGTGCCAGCAGCCCCAGGACAGGGTACTACAATGAGCAGTTCTTC. Protein sequence: CASSPRTGYYNEQFF.

This clone was seen more than once but under ten times. The rearrangement joins TRBV6-6 to TRBJ1-2; a weak D match, TRBD1 (5 bases). The CDR3 consists of 13 residues. The germline V and J ends were trimmed by 4 bases and 8 bases, with 14 bases remaining between them. Germline V gene lookup returns CDR1 MNHNY and CDR2 SVGAGI (reference sequence). The CDR3 nucleotides are TGTGCCAGCAGTTCCAGCAGGGTTGCCGGCTACACCTTC. Translation: CASSSSRVAGYTF.

The chain links TRBV5-1 to TRBJ2-1; 9 positions agree with TRBD1. V shed 5 bases, J shed 9 bases, and the junction held 9 bases outside the gene matches. Germline V gene sequence: CDR1 SGHRS, CDR2 YFSETQ. This CDR3 region has 14 residues. In nucleotides, the CDR3 is TGCGCCAGCAGTTGGAAACAGGGGGCTAGTGAGCAGTTCTTC. It is translated as CASSWKQGASEQFF.

The chain carries TRBV11-2 and TRBJ1-1, with unresolved D. Germline V gene sequence: CDR1 SGHAT, CDR2 FQNNGV. With 4 bases removed from V and 2 bases from J, the gap between germline ends came to 11 bases. The CDR3 length is 14 residues. CDR3 DNA: TGTGCCAGCAGCTCGGGGTCAGCCAACACTGAAGCTTTCTTT. Translation gives CASSSGSANTEAFF.